These 18 T cell receptor beta chains were all obtained from the same sample, sequenced in a study of T cells in Graves' hyperthyroidism and ophthalmopathy. RNA transcripts served as the template for amplifying TCR beta CDR3 regions. HTBI primers were the set used in a first-round RT-PCR of the TCR CDR3. A single record per CDR3 protein comes from TCRdb applying MiXCR to the multiplex PCR reads. Counted here are around 250,000 distinct CDR3 sequences, about 14% occurring once; the ten biggest clones make up approximately 12%. The sample consisted of blood. The receptors here all came from a woman aged 40 to 50 with Graves' hyperthyroidism that later progressed to Graves' ophthalmopathy.

This clonotype came up many times. This chain connects TRBV30 to TRBJ2-7; 8 bases are shared with TRBD2. This CDR3 comprises 13 residues. The V segment lost 2 bases and the J segment 7 bases; nucleotides outside the gene matches: 7. Germline values: CDR1 GTSNPN, CDR2 SVGIG (reference sequence). For the CDR3, the DNA is TGTGCCTGGAGTACCGGACTAGCTGGGGAGCAGTACTTC. Its translation is CAWSTGLAGEQYF.

This clonotype came up many times. The V gene is TRBV12-3 or TRBV12-4, the J gene TRBJ2-7; possible D gene TRBD2, 6 bases. V shed 4 bases and J shed 2 bases, with 12 bases lying between them. CDR3 length equals 14 residues. The CDR3 DNA sequence: TGTGCCAGCAGTTCCGGGACTTCTCCCTACGAGCAGTACTTC. This translates into CASSSGTSPYEQYF.

This clonotype was observed at least ten times. DNA of the CDR3: TGTGCCAGCAGCCAAGGACCGGAAAGGTGCTGTGAAAAACTGTTTTTT. This encodes CASSQGPERCCEKLFF. The chain couples TRBV14 to TRBJ1-4; no definite D call. Germline V CDR1 and CDR2: SGHDN, FVKESK. Between the trimmed V and J ends, which lost 1 base and 7 bases, there was a span of 16 bases. CDR3 length: 16 residues.

This clonotype was seen ten or more times. J is TRBJ2-7 and V is TRBV29-1, with D possibly being TRBD1 or TRBD2 (6 bases each). V dropped 6 bases and J dropped 6 bases, with 21 bases sitting between them. The CDR3 contains 14 residues. Looked up from germline, CDR1 is SQVTM and CDR2 is ANQGSEA. DNA for the CDR3: TGCAGCGTCCGAGAAGGGGGACGGGGACTCGAGCAGTACTTC. It yields the protein CSVREGGRGLEQYF.

The J gene is TRBJ2-1, the V gene TRBV19, with 11 nucleotides matching TRBD2. CDR3 length: 15 amino acids. CDR1 LNHDA and CDR2 SQIVND come from the germline V gene (reference sequence). V lost 7 bases to trimming and J lost 6 bases; unmatched junction nucleotides: 8. The CDR3 nucleotides read TGTGCCAGTACCTCACTAGCGGGAGTCGCCAATGAGCAGTTCTTC. Encoded protein: CASTSLAGVANEQFF.

The V and J genes are TRBV11-1 and TRBJ2-7, with D possibly matching TRBD1 (6 bases). V lost 2 bases and J 3 bases, leaving 14 bases between the germline ends. CDR3 length equals 15 residues. Germline lookup yields CDR1 SGHAT and CDR2 FQDESV (reference sequence). CDR3 coding DNA: TGTGCCAGCAGCTTAAGGGACACCGGGAACTACGAGCAGTACTTC. This sequence encodes CASSLRDTGNYEQYF. Full variable domain (missing parts from reference TRBV11-1 and TRBJ2-7): EAEVAQSPRYKITEKSQAVAFWCDPISGHATLYWYRQILGQGPELLVQFQDESVVDDSQLPKDRFSAERLKGVDSTLKIQPAELGDSAMYLCASSLRDTGNYEQYFGPGTRLTVT.

Ten or more counts support this clonotype. This chain joins TRBV29-1 and TRBJ1-3; D gene uncertain. Germline V gene sequence: CDR1 SQVTM, CDR2 ANQGSEA. The CDR3 totals 13 residues. V was cut by 3 bases and J by 1 base, with 7 bases left in between. CDR3 region: CSVDGGSGNTIYF. DNA for the CDR3: TGCAGCGTTGACGGTGGATCTGGAAACACCATATATTTT.

This clonotype was detected many times. The chain uses TRBV20-1 and TRBJ2-1, with D perhaps matching TRBD1 (6 bases). Trimming cost V 0 bases and J 9 bases, with 12 bases left between them. The length of the CDR3 is 13 residues. The germline gives CDR1 DFQATT, CDR2 SNEGSKA (reference sequence). The CDR3 sequence is CSARDPSTGEQFF. CDR3 nucleotide sequence: TGCAGTGCTAGAGACCCGTCGACAGGTGAGCAGTTCTTC.

The chain employs TRBV11-2 and TRBJ2-1; 12 bases map to TRBD2. J was trimmed by 0 bases and V by 5 bases; bases with no gene match: 14. The CDR3 extends over 20 amino acids. The germline gives CDR1 SGHAT, CDR2 FQNNGV. The CDR3: CASSPLKGPSGRGSYNEQFF. The CDR3 DNA follows: TGTGCCAGCAGCCCACTCAAGGGGCCTAGCGGGAGGGGCTCCTACAATGAGCAGTTCTTC.

This chain links TRBV6-1 with TRBJ2-1, with 12 bases aligning to TRBD2. With V trimmed by 5 bases and J by 10 bases, 9 bases remained unmatched. Per germline, CDR1 MNHNS and CDR2 SASEGT. The length of the CDR3 is 15 residues. In DNA, the CDR3 is TGTGCCAGCAGTCTTAGACTAGCGGGAGATGGGGAGCAGTTCTTC. This gives the protein CASSLRLAGDGEQFF.

This clonotype was counted many times. This chain connects TRBV28 to TRBJ2-7, with D perhaps TRBD1 (5 bases). Trimming left V 4 bases short and J 1 base short, with 8 bases between. Germline-derived CDR1 and CDR2 are MDHEN and SYDVKM. CDR3 size: 13 residues. Written as DNA, the CDR3 is TGTGCCAGCAGTTACAGGTGGTCCTACGAGCAGTACTTC. Encoded protein: CASSYRWSYEQYF. Full variable domain (missing parts from reference TRBV28 and TRBJ2-7): DVKVTQSSRYLVKRTGEKVFLECVQDMDHENMFWYRQDPGLGLRLIYFSYDVKMKEKGDIPEGYSVSREKKERFSLILESASTNQTSMYLCASSYRWSYEQYFGPGTRLTVT.

This clonotype was seen repeatedly, ten times or more. The J gene is TRBJ2-5, the V gene TRBV3-1, with TRBD2 matching 8 bases. This CDR3 comprises 15 residues. After removal of 2 bases from V and 5 bases from J, the junction contained 7 bases not matched to a gene. Germline V lookup: CDR1 LGHDT, CDR2 YNNKEL (reference sequence). CDR3: CASSQSAGGGETQYF. CDR3 bases: TGTGCCAGCAGCCAAAGCGCGGGAGGCGGGGAGACCCAGTACTTC.

In its sample, this clonotype was seen many times. This chain uses TRBV9 with TRBJ2-2, with no clear D. The CDR3 is 13 amino acids. Germline CDR1 is SGDLS and CDR2 is YYNGEE. Trimming took 4 bases from V and 5 from J, leaving 9 bases between them. The CDR3 DNA reads TGTGCCAGCAGCCAACACGAGACCGGGGAGCTGTTTTTT. It specifies CASSQHETGELFF.

This clonotype was found many times. V gene TRBV12-3 or TRBV12-4 combines with J gene TRBJ2-7; 12 nucleotides line up with TRBD2. The CDR3 extends over 16 amino acids. Trimming removed 6 bases from V and 5 bases from J; junction bases left unmatched: 11. CDR3 in amino acids: CASSLGGLAGHDEQYF. Written as DNA, the CDR3 is TGTGCCAGCAGCCTAGGGGGACTAGCGGGTCACGACGAGCAGTACTTC.

The gene calls are TRBV7-9 and TRBJ2-3, with D uncertain. V was trimmed by 2 bases and J by 1 base, leaving 16 bases between them. Germline V lookup: CDR1 SEHNR, CDR2 FQNEAQ (reference sequence). The CDR3 covers 17 residues. Here the CDR3 DNA reads TGTGCCAGCAGCTTATCCAACTGGCGATCAGGCACAGATACGCAGTATTTT. It translates to CASSLSNWRSGTDTQYF.

For this clonotype: A single base separates this from a much larger clone, so it may be a read error. This chain joins TRBV5-1 and TRBJ2-3; 8 bases agree with TRBD1. The CDR3 contains 16 residues. The germline V gene has CDR1 SGHRS and CDR2 YFSETQ. V lost 5 bases to trimming and J lost 4 bases; unmatched junction nucleotides: 12. The CDR3 bases are TGCGCCAGCAGAACTACTAGACAGGGGAGCTCAGATACGCAGTATTTT. Translated, it gives CASRTTRQGSSDTQYF.

This clonotype was detected ten times or more. The chain has TRBV5-6 and TRBJ2-1; TRBD2 agrees at 10 bases. The CDR3 has 15 residues. Germline assignment: CDR1 SGHDT and CDR2 YYEEEE. V was clipped by 5 bases and J by 3 bases; unmatched bases: 5. CDR3 coding DNA: TGTGCCAGCAGGACCGGACTAGCGGACTACAATGAGCAGTTCTTC. Translation: CASRTGLADYNEQFF.

The V gene is TRBV28, the J gene TRBJ1-2; no definite D call. This CDR3 has 14 residues. Germline values: CDR1 MDHEN, CDR2 SYDVKM. The germline V and J ends were trimmed by 5 bases and 4 bases, with 14 bases remaining between them. The CDR3 DNA is TGTGCCAGCAGTCGAGTAGGGATTGTCTATGGCTACACCTTC. This translates into CASSRVGIVYGYTF.